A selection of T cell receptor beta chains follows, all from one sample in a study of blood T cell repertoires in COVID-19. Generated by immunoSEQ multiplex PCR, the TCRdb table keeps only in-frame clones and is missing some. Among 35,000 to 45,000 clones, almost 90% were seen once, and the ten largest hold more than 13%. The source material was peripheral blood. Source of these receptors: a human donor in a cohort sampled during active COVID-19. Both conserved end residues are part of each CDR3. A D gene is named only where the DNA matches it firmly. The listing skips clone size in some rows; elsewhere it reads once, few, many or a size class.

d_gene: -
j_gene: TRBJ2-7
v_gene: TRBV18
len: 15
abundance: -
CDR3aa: CASSPTDQGTYEQYF
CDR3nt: TGTGCCAGCTCACCAACCGATCAGGGTACCTACGAGCAGTACTTC

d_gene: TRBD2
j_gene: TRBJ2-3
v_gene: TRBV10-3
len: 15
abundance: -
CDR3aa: CAIGRTSGGTDTQYF
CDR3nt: TGTGCCATCGGAAGGACTAGCGGGGGCACAGATACGCAGTATTTT

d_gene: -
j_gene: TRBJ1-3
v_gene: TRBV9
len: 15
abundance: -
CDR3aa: CASSAGAGSGNTIYF
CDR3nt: TGTGCCAGCAGCGCAGGGGCAGGGTCTGGAAACACCATATATTTT

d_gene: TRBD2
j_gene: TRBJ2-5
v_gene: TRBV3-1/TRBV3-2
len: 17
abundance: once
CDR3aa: CASSQGGGGGYQETQYF
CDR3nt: TGTGCCAGCAGCCAAGGCGGGGGCGGGGGGTACCAAGAGACCCAGTACTTC

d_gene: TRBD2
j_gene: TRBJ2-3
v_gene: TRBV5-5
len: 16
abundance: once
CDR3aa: CASSLVLAGATDTQYF
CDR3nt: TGTGCCAGCAGCTTGGTGCTAGCGGGGGCCACAGATACGCAGTATTTT

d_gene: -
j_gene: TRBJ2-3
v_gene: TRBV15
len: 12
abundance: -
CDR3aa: CATSWGWDTQYF
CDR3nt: TGTGCCACCAGCTGGGGCTGGGATACGCAGTATTTT

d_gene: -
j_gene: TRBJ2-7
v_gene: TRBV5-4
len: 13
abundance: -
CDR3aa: CASSLVVASEQYF
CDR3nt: TGTGCCAGCAGCTTGGTAGTAGCGAGCGAGCAGTACTTC

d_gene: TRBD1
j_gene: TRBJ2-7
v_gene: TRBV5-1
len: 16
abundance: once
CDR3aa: CASRREPGQPFYEQYF
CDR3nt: TGCGCCAGCCGGAGAGAGCCGGGACAGCCTTTCTACGAGCAGTACTTC

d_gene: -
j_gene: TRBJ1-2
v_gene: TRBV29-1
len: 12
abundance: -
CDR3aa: CSVEDPPYGYTF
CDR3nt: TGCAGCGTTGAAGATCCTCCTTATGGCTACACCTTC

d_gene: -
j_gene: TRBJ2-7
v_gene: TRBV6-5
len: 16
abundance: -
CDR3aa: CASSYSKRLLGYEQYF
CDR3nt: TGTGCCAGCAGTTACTCGAAAAGACTCCTGGGCTACGAGCAGTACTTC

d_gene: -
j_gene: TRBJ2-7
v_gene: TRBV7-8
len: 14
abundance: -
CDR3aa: CASSSSSVSYEQYF
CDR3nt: TGTGCCAGCAGCTCCTCTAGCGTCTCCTACGAGCAGTACTTC

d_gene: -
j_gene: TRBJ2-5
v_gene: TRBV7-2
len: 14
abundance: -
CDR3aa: CASSLGLPGETQYF
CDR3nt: TGTGCCAGCAGCTTAGGACTCCCCGGAGAGACCCAGTACTTC

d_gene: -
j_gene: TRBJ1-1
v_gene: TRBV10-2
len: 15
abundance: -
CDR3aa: CASSDLFRNRTEAFF
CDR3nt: TGCGCCAGCAGTGATTTATTCCGGAACAGGACTGAAGCTTTCTTT

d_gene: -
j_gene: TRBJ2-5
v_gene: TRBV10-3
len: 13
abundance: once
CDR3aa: CATCRGYQETQYF
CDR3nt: TGTGCCACCTGCAGGGGATATCAAGAGACCCAGTACTTC

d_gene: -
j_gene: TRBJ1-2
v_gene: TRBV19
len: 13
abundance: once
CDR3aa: CASSSDSNYGYTF
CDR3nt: TGTGCCAGTAGTTCCGACAGTAACTATGGCTACACCTTC

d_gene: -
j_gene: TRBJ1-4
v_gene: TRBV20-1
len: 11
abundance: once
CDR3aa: CSAKAGEKLFF
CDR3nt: TGCAGTGCTAAAGCGGGGGAAAAACTGTTTTTT

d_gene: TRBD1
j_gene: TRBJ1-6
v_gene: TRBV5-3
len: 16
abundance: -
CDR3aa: CARSTRQGAHNSPLHF
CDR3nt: TGTGCCAGAAGCACTAGACAGGGGGCGCATAATTCACCCCTCCACTTT

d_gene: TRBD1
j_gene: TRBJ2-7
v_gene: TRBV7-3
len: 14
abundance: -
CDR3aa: CASSLTGGTYEQYF
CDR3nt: TGTGCCAGCAGCTTGACAGGGGGCACCTACGAGCAGTACTTC

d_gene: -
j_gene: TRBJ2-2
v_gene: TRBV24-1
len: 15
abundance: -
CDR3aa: CATSDGQINTGELFF
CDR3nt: TGTGCCACCAGTGATGGACAGATAAACACCGGGGAGCTGTTTTTT

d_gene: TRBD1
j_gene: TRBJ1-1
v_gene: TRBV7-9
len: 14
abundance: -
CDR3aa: CASSGGQGTTEAFF
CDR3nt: TGTGCCAGCAGCGGAGGACAGGGGACCACTGAAGCTTTCTTT

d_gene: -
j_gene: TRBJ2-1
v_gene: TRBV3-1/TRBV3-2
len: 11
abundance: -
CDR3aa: CASTNYNEQFF
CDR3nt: TGTGCCAGCACTAACTACAATGAGCAGTTCTTC

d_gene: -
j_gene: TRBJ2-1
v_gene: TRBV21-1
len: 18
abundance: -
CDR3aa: CASSKPPGWAGGPSEQFF
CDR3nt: TGTGCCAGCAGCAAACCCCCCGGCTGGGCGGGGGGGCCTAGTGAGCAGTTCTTC

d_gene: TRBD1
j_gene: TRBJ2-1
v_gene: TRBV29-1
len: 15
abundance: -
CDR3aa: CSVDAPGQVTDEQFF
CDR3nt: TGCAGCGTCGATGCACCGGGACAGGTTACAGATGAGCAGTTCTTC

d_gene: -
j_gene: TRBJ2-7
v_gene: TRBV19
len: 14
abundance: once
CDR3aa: CASSSGTASYEQYF
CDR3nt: TGTGCCAGTAGTAGCGGGACAGCCTCCTACGAGCAGTACTTC

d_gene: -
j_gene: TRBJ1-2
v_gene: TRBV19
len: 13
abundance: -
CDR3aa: CASSPEGTYGYTF
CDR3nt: TGTGCCAGTAGTCCCGAGGGCACCTATGGCTACACCTTC

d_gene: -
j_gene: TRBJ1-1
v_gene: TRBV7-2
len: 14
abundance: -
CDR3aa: CASSSKVGGTEAFF
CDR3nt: TGTGCCAGCAGCTCGAAGGTGGGGGGGACTGAAGCTTTCTTT

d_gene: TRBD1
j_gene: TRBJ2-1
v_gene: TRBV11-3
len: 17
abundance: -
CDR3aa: CASSLGVGTGGINEQFF
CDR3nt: TGTGCCAGCAGCTTAGGGGTGGGGACAGGAGGGATCAATGAGCAGTTCTTC

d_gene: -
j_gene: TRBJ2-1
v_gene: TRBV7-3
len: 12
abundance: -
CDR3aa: CASSPVEGEQFF
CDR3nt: TGTGCCAGCAGCCCAGTAGAGGGTGAGCAGTTCTTC

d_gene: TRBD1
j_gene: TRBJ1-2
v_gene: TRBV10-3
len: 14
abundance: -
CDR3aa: CAISESHRGDGYTF
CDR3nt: TGTGCCATCAGTGAGTCTCACAGGGGGGATGGCTACACCTTC

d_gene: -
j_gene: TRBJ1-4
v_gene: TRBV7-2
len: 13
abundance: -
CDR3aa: CASSFGREEKLFF
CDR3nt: TGTGCCAGCAGCTTTGGCCGGGAGGAAAAACTGTTTTTT

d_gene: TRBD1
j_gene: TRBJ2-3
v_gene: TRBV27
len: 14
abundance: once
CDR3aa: CASSSRTGADTQYF
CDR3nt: TGTGCCAGCAGCTCCAGGACAGGAGCAGATACGCAGTATTTT

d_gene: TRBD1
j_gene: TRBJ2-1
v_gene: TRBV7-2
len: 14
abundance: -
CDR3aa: CASSLDRGHNEQFF
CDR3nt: TGTGCCAGCAGCCTAGACAGGGGGCACAATGAGCAGTTCTTC

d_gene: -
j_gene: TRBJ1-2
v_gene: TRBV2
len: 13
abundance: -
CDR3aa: CASSERGANGYTF
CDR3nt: TGTGCCAGCAGTGAGCGGGGGGCTAATGGCTACACCTTC

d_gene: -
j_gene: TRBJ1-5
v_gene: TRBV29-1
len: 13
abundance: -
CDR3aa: CSASNSGAGPQHF
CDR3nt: TGCAGCGCAAGCAACAGTGGGGCAGGGCCCCAGCATTTT

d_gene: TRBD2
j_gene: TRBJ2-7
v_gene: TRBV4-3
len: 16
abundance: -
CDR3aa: CASSKASGGAKNEQYF
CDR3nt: TGCGCCAGCAGCAAAGCTAGCGGGGGGGCGAAGAACGAGCAGTACTTC

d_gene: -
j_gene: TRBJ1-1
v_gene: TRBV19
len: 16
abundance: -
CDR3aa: CASSRLRKGVNTEAFF
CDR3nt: TGTGCCAGTAGCAGGCTTCGGAAGGGGGTGAACACTGAAGCTTTCTTT

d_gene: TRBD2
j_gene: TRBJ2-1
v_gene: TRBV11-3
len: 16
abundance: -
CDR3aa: CASSSPSGGPYNEQFF
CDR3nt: TGTGCCAGCAGCTCGCCTAGCGGGGGCCCCTACAATGAGCAGTTCTTC